This TCR beta chain was recovered during a study of cytotoxic CD8 clonotypes in ibrutinib-treated CLL. Turning to the study itself: Response material was collected after a median about 12 months of treatment, range 6 to 36. General observations from the study: Among the clonotypes, public ones were uncommon and contracted or held stable on treatment. In sustained-remission versus progressing patients, sampling times differed.

This table comes from immunoSEQ multiplex PCR, and its TCRdb copy is limited to in-frame clones, with some not included. The sample records around 24,000 clones, around four fifths being singletons. About this clone: Its target is unknown.

The receptor was derived from a human donor with chronic lymphocytic leukemia. The sequenced sample was PBMCs, obtained before ibrutinib treatment.

CDR3: CASSLDPGAGQETQYF. The CDR3, as DNA: TGTGCCAGCAGCTTAGACCCAGGAGCGGGCCAAGAGACCCAGTACTTC. The chain is built from TRBV7-2 and TRBJ2-5, with D perhaps matching TRBD2 (6 bases). This CDR3 contains 16 residues. Per the germline V gene, CDR1 is SGHTA and CDR2 is FQGNSA. Trimming stripped 1 base from V and 1 base from J, with 13 bases between.